This T cell receptor (beta chain) is drawn from a study of CDR3 diversity in severe acne. Via MiXCR, TCRdb re-called the PCR reads, giving one row per CDR3 protein. The table shows approximately 97,000 distinct CDR3 sequences, with roughly 51% occurring only once. The CDR3 extends over 14 amino acids. V was trimmed by 0 bases and J by 6 bases, leaving 12 bases between them. Germline V CDR1 and CDR2: SEHNR, FQNEAQ (reference sequence). Many counts were recorded for this clonotype. The sample taken for sequencing was blood. The sequence was obtained from a male donor with acne. The chain is built from TRBV7-9 and TRBJ2-7; D uncertain. DNA for the CDR3: TGTGCCAGCAGCTTAGCGCTTGGGCGGCGCGAGCAGTACGTC. The encoded protein is CASSLALGRREQYV.